The 3 T cell receptor beta chains in this list originate from one sample, sequenced in a study of T cells in localized non-small cell lung cancer. Libraries were prepared by immunoSEQ multiplex PCR; TCRdb keeps only in-frame clonotypes and omits some of them. Of about 33,000 clones listed, about nine tenths are singletons. The specimen comprised peripheral blood, sampled before any cancer treatment. The receptors originated from a man between 40 and 75 years old with stage I lung adenocarcinoma.

V gene TRBV5-1 combines with J gene TRBJ2-2; D is uncertain. This CDR3 is 13 amino acids long. The germline V gene has CDR1 SGHRS and CDR2 YFSETQ. Trimming took 0 bases from V and 4 from J, leaving 4 bases between them. The CDR3 loop is CASSLDSTGELFF. The CDR3 DNA reads TGCGCCAGCAGCTTGGATAGCACCGGGGAGCTGTTTTTT.

The chain employs TRBV9 and TRBJ1-2, with 8 bases aligning to TRBD1. J lost 3 bases, V lost 2 bases, and 12 bases had no gene match. Per the germline V gene, CDR1 is SGDLS and CDR2 is YYNGEE. The CDR3 spans 17 residues. The CDR3 region is CASSVNSGTGGDYGYTF. For the CDR3, the DNA is TGTGCCAGCAGCGTTAATTCCGGGACAGGAGGGGACTATGGCTACACCTTC.

The chain recombines TRBV30 with TRBJ1-1; D gene unclear. The V gene's germline CDR1 is GTSNPN and CDR2 SVGIG (reference sequence). The length of the CDR3 is 15 residues. Trimming shortened V by 4 bases and J by 0 bases, and 15 bases separated the two germline ends. DNA for the CDR3: TGTGCCTGGAAGAAGACAAACTTCATGAACACTGAAGCTTTCTTT. This encodes CAWKKTNFMNTEAFF.